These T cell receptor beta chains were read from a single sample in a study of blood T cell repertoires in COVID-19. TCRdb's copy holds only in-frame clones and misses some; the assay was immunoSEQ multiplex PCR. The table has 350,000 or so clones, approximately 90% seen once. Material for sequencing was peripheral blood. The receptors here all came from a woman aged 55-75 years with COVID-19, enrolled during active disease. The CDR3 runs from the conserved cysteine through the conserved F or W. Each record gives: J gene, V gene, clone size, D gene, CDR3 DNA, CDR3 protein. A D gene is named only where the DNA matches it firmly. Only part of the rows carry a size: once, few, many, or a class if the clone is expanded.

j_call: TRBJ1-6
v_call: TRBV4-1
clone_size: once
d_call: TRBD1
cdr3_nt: TGCGCCAGCAGCCAAGAAGGGACAGGGGATAATTCACCCCTCCACTTT
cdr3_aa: CASSQEGTGDNSPLHF

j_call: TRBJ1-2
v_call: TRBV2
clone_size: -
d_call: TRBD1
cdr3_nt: TGTGCCAGCAGGAAAACAGGGGTAGATGGCTACACCTTC
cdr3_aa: CASRKTGVDGYTF

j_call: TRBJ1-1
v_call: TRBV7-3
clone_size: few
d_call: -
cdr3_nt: TGTGCCAGCAGCTTAACAGGGGCTCCGAACACTGAAGCTTTCTTT
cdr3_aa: CASSLTGAPNTEAFF

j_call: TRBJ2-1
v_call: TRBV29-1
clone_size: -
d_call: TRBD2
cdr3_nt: TGCAGCGTTGGTCCCAGACCGGGGGGTCACAATGAGCAGTTCTTC
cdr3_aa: CSVGPRPGGHNEQFF

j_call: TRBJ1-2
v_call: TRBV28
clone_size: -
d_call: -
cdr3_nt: TGTGCCAGCAGCCCCCCCACAGGGTTTGGCTACACCTTC
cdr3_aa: CASSPPTGFGYTF

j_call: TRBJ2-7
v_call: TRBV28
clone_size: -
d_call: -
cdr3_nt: TGTGCCAGCAGTTTATCCCCACAATACGAGCAGTACTTC
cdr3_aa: CASSLSPQYEQYF

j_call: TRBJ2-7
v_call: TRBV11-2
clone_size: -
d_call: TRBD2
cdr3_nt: TGTGCCAGCAGCTTAGATCGAGGTAGCGGGGAAACCTACGAGCAGTACTTC
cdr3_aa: CASSLDRGSGETYEQYF

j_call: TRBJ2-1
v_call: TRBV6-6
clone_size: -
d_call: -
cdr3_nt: TGTGCCAGCAGTTACCGGGAGACTTACAATGAGCAGTTCTTC
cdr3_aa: CASSYRETYNEQFF

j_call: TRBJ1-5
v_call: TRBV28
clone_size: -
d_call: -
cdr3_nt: TGTGCCAGCAGGGGTCGCGGGACCGCGGGGAATCAGCCCCAGCATTTT
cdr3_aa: CASRGRGTAGNQPQHF

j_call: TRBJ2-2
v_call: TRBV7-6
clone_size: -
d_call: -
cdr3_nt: TGTGCCAGCAGCTCTAGATACACCGGGGAGCTGTTTTTT
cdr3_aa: CASSSRYTGELFF

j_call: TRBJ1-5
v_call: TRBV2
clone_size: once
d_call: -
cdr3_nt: TGTGCCAGCAGTGAGACACAGATCAATCAGCCCCAGCATTTT
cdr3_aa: CASSETQINQPQHF

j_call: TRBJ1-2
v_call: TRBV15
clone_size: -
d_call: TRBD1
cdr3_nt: TGTGCCACCAGCAGAGAGACAGGGGGGCAAGGCTACACCTTC
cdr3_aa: CATSRETGGQGYTF

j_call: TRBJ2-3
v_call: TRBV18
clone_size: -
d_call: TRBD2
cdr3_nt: TGTGCCAGCTCAGATGGACTAGCGGGGCCAGATACGCAGTATTTT
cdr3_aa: CASSDGLAGPDTQYF

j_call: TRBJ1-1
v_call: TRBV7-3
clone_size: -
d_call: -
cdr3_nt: TGTGCCAGCAGCTTATCTGAGGTCTCTGAAGCTTTCTTT
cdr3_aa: CASSLSEVSEAFF

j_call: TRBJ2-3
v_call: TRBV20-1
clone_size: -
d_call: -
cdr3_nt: TGCAGTGCTAGGAGGCCAAATACGCAGTATTTT
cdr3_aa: CSARRPNTQYF

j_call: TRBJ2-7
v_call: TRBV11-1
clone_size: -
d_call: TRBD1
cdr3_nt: TGTGCCAGCAGCTTAGGGACAGGGGAAAACTACGAGCAGTACTTC
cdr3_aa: CASSLGTGENYEQYF

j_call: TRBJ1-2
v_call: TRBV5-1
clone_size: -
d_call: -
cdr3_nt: TGCGCCAGCAGCTTGGCCGCCCTTGACAAGGGGTTAAGGTATGGCTACACCTTC
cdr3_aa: CASSLAALDKGLRYGYTF